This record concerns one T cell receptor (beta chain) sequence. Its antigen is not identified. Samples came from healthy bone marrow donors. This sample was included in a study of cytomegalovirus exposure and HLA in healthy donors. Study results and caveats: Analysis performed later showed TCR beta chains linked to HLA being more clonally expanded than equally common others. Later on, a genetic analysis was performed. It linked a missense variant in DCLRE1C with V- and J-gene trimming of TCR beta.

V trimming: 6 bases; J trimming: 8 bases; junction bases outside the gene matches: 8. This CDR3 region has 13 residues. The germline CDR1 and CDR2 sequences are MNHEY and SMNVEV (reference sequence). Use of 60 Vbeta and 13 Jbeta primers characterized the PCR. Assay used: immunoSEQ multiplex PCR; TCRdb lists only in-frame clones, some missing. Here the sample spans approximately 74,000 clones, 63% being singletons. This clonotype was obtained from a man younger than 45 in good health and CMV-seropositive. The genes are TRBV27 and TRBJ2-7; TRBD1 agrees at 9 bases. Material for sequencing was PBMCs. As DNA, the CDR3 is TGTGCCAGCAGCCGCGGACAGGGGCAGCAGCAGTACTTC. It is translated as CASSRGQGQQQYF.